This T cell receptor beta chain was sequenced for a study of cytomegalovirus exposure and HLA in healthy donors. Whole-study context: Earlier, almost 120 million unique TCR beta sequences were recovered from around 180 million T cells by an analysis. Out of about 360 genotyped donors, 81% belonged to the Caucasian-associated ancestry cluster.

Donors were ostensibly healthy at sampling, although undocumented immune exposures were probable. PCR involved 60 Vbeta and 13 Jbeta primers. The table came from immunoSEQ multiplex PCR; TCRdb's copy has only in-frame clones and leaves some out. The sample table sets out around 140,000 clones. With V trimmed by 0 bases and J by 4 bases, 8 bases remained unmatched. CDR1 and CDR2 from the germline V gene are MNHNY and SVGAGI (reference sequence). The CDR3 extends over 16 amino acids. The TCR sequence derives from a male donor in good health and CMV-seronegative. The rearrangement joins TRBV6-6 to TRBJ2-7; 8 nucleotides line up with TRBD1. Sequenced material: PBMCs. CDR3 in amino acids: CASSYSTGESLYEQYF. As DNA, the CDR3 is TGTGCCAGCAGTTACTCGACAGGGGAATCGCTATACGAGCAGTACTTC.